This TCR beta chain is from a study of shared clonotypes between healthy human individuals. In the study overall: Each donor's CD4 naive and CD4 memory cells filled three plates apiece, CD8 naive two, and CD8 memory one.

Into CD45RA+ naive and CD45RA-negative memory subsets, the CD4+ cells were split. This clone was detected only once. The CDR3 covers 15 residues. Germline CDR1 reads SEHNR; CDR2 reads FQNEAQ (reference sequence). Trimming stripped 5 bases from V and 2 bases from J, with 16 bases between. TCRdb keeps only in-frame clones here, not all; method: immunoSEQ multiplex PCR. The sample has some 200,000 clones, over 60% seen once. This chain connects TRBV7-9 to TRBJ2-7; D remains ambiguous. Sequencing input: memory CD4+ T cells sorted from blood. Regarding subset: CD45RA-negative fraction. This TCR was recovered from a man aged 30 to 45 in good health. The CDR3 region has the DNA TGTGCCAGCAGCGTGAATCGGCGGAGTACCTACGAGCAGTACTTC. Translating it yields CASSVNRRSTYEQYF.